The sequence of this T cell receptor beta chain was determined in a study of blood T cell repertoires in COVID-19. Background on the study: COVID-19 samples collected from the United States, Italy and Spain covered acute and convalescent phases.

Trimming shortened V by 4 bases and J by 8 bases, and 12 bases separated the two germline ends. The length of the CDR3 is 13 residues. Participants' reported clinical history set cohort assignment. Symptom resolution, clearance, or two negative PCRs marked donors in Cohort 3 as recovered. Assay used: immunoSEQ multiplex PCR; TCRdb lists only in-frame clones, some missing. The table has approximately 160,000 clones, around four fifths seen once; the top ten hold roughly 8%. This chain links TRBV12-3 or TRBV12-4 with TRBJ2-1, with D tentatively TRBD2 (5 bases). Input material: PBMCs or T cells enriched from blood (not recorded which). This TCR derives from a woman between 50 and 59 years old who had recovered from COVID-19. The CDR3 here is CASSWRGSDEQFF. The CDR3 nucleotides are TGTGCCAGCAGTTGGAGAGGGTCCGATGAGCAGTTCTTC.